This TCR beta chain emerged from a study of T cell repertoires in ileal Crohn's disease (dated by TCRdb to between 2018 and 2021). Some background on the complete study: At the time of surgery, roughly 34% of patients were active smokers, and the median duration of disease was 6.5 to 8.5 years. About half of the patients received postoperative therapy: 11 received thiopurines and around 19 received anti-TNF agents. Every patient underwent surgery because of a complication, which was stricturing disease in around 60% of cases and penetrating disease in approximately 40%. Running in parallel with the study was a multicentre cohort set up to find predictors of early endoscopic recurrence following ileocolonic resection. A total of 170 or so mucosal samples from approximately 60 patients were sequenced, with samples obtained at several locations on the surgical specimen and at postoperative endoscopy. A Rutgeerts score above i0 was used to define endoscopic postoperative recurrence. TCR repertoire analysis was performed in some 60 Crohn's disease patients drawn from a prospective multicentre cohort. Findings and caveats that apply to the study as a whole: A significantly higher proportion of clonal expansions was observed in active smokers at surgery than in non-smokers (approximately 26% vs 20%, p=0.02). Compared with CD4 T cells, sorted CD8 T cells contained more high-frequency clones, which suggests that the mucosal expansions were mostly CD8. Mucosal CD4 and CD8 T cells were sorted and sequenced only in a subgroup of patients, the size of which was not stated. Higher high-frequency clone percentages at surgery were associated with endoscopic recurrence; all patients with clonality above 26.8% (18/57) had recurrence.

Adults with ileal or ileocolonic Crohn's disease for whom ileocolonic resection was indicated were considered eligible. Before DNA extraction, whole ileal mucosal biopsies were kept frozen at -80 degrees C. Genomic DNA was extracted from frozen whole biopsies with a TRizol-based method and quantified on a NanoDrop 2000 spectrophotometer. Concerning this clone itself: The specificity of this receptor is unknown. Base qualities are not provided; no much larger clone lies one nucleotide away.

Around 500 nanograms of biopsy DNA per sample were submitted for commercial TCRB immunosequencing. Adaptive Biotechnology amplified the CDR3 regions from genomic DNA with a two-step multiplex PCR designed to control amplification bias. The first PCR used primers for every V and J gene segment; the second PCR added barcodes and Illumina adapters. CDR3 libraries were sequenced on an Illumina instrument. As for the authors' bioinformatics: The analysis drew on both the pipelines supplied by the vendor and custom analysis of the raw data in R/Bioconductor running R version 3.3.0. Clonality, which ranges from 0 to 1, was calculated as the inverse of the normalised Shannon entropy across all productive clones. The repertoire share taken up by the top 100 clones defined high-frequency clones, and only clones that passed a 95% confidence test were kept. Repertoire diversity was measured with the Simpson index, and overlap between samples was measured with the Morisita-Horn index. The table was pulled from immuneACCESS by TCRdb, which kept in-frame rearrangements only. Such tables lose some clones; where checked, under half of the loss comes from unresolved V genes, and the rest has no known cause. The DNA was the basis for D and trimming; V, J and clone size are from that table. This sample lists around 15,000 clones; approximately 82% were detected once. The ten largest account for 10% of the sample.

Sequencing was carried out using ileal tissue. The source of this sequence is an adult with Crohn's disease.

The CDR3 has the sequence CASSLVAETQYF. DNA sequence: TGTGCCAGCAGCTTAGTGGCCGAGACCCAGTACTTC. The sequence is built from TRBV7-2 and TRBJ2-5; no D gene call is confident. CDR1 and CDR2 were assigned from the germline V gene as SGHTA and FQGNSA. The trim is 1 base for V and 5 bases for J, with a gap of 5 bases between the germline ends. Taken from cysteine to phenylalanine, the CDR3 has 12 residues. Solely the CDR3 DNA is kept, with 36 bases framed from the first base.